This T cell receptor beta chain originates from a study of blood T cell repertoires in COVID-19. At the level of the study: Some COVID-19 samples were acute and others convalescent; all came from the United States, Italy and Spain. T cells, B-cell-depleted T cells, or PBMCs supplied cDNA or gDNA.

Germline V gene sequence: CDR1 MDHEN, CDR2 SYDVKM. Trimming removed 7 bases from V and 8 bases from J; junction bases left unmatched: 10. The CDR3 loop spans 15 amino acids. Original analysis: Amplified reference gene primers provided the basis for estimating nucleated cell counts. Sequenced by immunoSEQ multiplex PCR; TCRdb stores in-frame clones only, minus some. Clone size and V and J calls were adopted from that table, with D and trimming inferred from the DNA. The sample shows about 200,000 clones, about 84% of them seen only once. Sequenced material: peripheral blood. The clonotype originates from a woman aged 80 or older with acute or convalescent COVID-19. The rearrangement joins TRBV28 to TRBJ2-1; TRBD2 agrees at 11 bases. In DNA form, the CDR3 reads TGTGCCAGCAAATCTTCTAGCGGGAGGTGGTATGAGCAGTTCTTC. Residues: CASKSSSGRWYEQFF.